The source of this T cell receptor (beta chain) is a study of naive CD8 T cells in extremely preterm neonates (dated by TCRdb to about 2017). For the study in its entirety: The study compared TCRbeta CDR3 repertoires of sorted naive CD8+ T cells across four age groups: extremely preterm neonates, term neonates, young children and adults. General findings and caveats noted by the study authors: Preterm neonates shared more CDR3 nucleotide sequences (approximately 2.7%) than term neonates (about 0.4%), young children (roughly 0.03%) and adults (0.01%). To track T cell development within individuals, the authors urged prospective longitudinal studies of preterm and term neonates. Compared with the older groups, preterm CDR3s were shorter and closer to germline, carrying fewer N additions and showing less junctional trimming. Significantly lower iChao1 richness than in all other age groups (p < 0.05) and an even clone distribution were observed in preterm neonates, indicating a less rich repertoire. The authors noted a small sample size and variable productive template counts among preterm samples as limitations.

A note on this clone: Its antigen has not been determined. No base-level quality is on record; no much larger clone is a single base apart.

The germline V gene gives CDR1 as SGHAT and CDR2 as FQNNGV. Measured from the cysteine to the phenylalanine, the CDR3 is 15 residues long. Kept here is only the CDR3 DNA, which spans 45 bases and is read in frame from base 1. The germline ends are 10 bases apart after V is trimmed by 1 base and J by 2 bases. The preterm samples were obtained from several extremely preterm deliveries at roughly 22-28 weeks of gestation. The study left out pregnancies involving fetal demise, active maternal HSV infection or known maternal HIV infection. A FACSAria III cell sorter was used to sort live, Annexin V-negative naive CD8+ T cells (CD3+CD8+CD45RA+CCR7+). Per sample, between roughly 17,000 and 110,000 naive CD8+ T cells were obtained by sorting. Preassembled standardized sampling kits were used to collect mixed venous-arterial cord blood. Cord blood was kept at room temperature and processed within 4 hours of collection. Mononuclear cells were isolated from diluted blood by Ficoll-Paque density gradient centrifugation. Mononuclear cells were cryopreserved in around 10% DMSO with about 90% FBS and stored long term at -150°C before sorting. After thawing, the cells were stained with Annexin V and with antibodies against CD3, CD8, CCR7 and CD45RA. The DNeasy Blood and Tissue Kit was used to extract genomic DNA from snap-frozen pellets of sorted cells.

A two-step, bias-controlled multiplex PCR was used to amplify TCRbeta CDR3 regions from genomic DNA. Primers specific for every TRBV and TRBJ gene segment were used in the multiplex PCR. The immunoSEQ Assay was used to generate the TCRbeta repertoire data. Per the source publication's procedure: A relative-frequency ratio and a modified nearest-neighbor algorithm were applied to filter and cluster reads so that closely related sequences were merged. IMGT annotation was followed for the assignment of V, D and J genes to CDR3 sequences. Template counts were corrected for PCR amplification bias by normalization and were quantified against synthetic TCR CDR3 analog sequences. Analyses were restricted to unique productive sequences, meaning in-frame CDR3 sequences without stop codons. Clonality, defined as 1 minus Pielou's evenness, and iChao1 richness were computed with the immunoSEQ Analyzer software. Depending on the Shapiro-Wilk normality results, either Student's t-test or a non-parametric test was run in JMP for statistical testing. Held by TCRdb, this immuneACCESS table contains in-frame sequences only and omits some clones. Under half of the omission traces to an unresolved V gene where checked; the cause of the rest is unknown. Clonal size and the V and J genes are those of that table, whereas D and trimming came from the DNA. This sample lists tens of thousands of clones; approximately 89% were detected once. The top ten constitute about 0.85% of the sample.

The origin of this receptor is a boy who was born preterm. Sequencing used naive CD8+ T cells from cord blood. The chain is made from TRBV11-2 and TRBJ2-3; the D gene may be TRBD1 or TRBD2, since each aligns over 6 bases. At the DNA level, the sequence is TGTGCCAGCAGCTTAGCGGGGGCCATCACAGATACGCAGTATTTT. This translates into CASSLAGAITDTQYF.